These 9 T cell receptor beta chains share one sample of origin, sequenced in a study of OX40 agonist ivuxolimab in advanced cancers. Clones were sequenced by immunoSEQ multiplex PCR, and TCRdb holds only the in-frame ones, with some missing. The table records around 25,000 clones, 80% to 90% of them present only once. The specimen was CD4+ or CD8+ T cells sorted from blood, collected in a trial of the OX40 agonist ivuxolimab. Receptor source: an adult with an advanced solid tumor such as melanoma, head and neck, liver or kidney cancer.

This clone came up a few times. CDR3 nucleotides: TGTGCCACCAGCATGTTTAGCGGGGGCACAGATACGCAGTATTTT. Translation gives CATSMFSGGTDTQYF. The rearrangement links TRBV15 to TRBJ2-3; 8 positions match TRBD2. V dropped 4 bases and J dropped 1; count of bases not matched to a gene: 4. The germline V gene encodes CDR1 LNHNV and CDR2 YYDKDF (reference sequence). The CDR3 length is 15 residues.

The J gene is TRBJ1-5, the V gene TRBV21-1. TRBV21-1 has pseudogene status. The CDR3 covers 18 residues. The CDR3, as DNA: TGTGCCAGCAGCAAATCTAGAGCTGGTGTTCTAGGCAATCAGCCCCAGCATTTT. Its protein product is CASSKSRAGVLGNQPQHF.

Remarks on this clone: The sample holds other DNA sequences that translate to the same CDR3. The chain employs TRBV19 and TRBJ2-7; 7 bases are shared with TRBD1. CDR1 is LNHDA and CDR2 is SQIVND in the germline V gene (reference sequence). With V trimmed by 2 bases and J by 3 bases, 7 bases remained unmatched. The CDR3 is 15 residues long. The CDR3 DNA reads as TGTGCCAGTAGTATAAAAGGGACAGATAACTACGAGCAGTACTTC. Translating it yields CASSIKGTDNYEQYF. Drawing the rest from reference TRBV19 and TRBJ2-7, the complete variable domain is DGGITQSPKYLFRKEGQNVTLSCEQNLNHDAMYWYRQDPGQGLRLIYYSQIVNDFQKGDIAEGYSVSREKKESFPLTVTSAQKNPTAFYLCASSIKGTDNYEQYFGPGTRLTVT.

The genes are TRBV7-8 and TRBJ2-7; 8 positions match TRBD1. Germline values: CDR1 SGHVS, CDR2 FQNEAQ. CDR3 length equals 15 residues. The trim removed 4 bases at V and 2 bases at J, leaving 7 bases unmatched. This CDR3 reads CASSYDRGHPYEQYF. DNA for the CDR3: TGTGCCAGCAGCTACGACAGGGGCCATCCCTACGAGCAGTACTTC. Full variable domain (outside the CDR3, taken from reference TRBV7-8 and TRBJ2-7): GAGVSQSPRYKVAKRGQDVALRCDPISGHVSLFWYQQALGQGPEFLTYFQNEAQLDKSGLPSDRFFAERPEGSVSTLKIQRTQQEDSAVYLCASSYDRGHPYEQYFGPGTRLTVT.

V usage is TRBV5-4 and J usage is TRBJ2-7; 7 positions match TRBD1. V shed 4 bases, J shed 2 bases, and the junction held 3 bases outside the gene matches. This CDR3 is built from 13 residues. Germline-derived CDR1 and CDR2 are SGHNT and YYREEE (reference sequence). CDR3 DNA: TGTGCCAGCAGCCTAGACAGGGCCTACGAGCAGTACTTC. The encoded protein is CASSLDRAYEQYF.

Remarks on this clone: The junction departs from the called germline gene at one end, perhaps through a read error. V usage is TRBV4-1 and J usage is TRBJ1-1; TRBD1 matches at 9 bases. Germline CDR1 MGHRA, CDR2 YSYEKL. This CDR3 has 15 residues. For the CDR3, the DNA is TGCGCCAGCAACCAAGAACAGGGGGCTATCGCTGAAGCTTTCTTT. Translation gives CASNQEQGAIAEAFF.

V is TRBV11-2 and J is TRBJ2-2; D remains ambiguous. The germline V gene encodes CDR1 SGHAT and CDR2 FQNNGV. The CDR3 has 15 residues. The V end lost 2 bases, the J end lost 0 bases, and 7 bases lay between the germline ends. The CDR3 nucleotides read TGTGCCAGCAGCTTATTTGGCACGAACACCGGGGAGCTGTTTTTT. It translates to CASSLFGTNTGELFF.

The chain carries TRBV29-1 and TRBJ1-1, with D unclear. Germline lookup yields CDR1 SQVTM and CDR2 ANQGSEA. V shed 1 base and J shed 7 bases, with 7 bases lying between them. This CDR3 has 11 amino acids. The CDR3 region is CSVEVTLEAFF. In nucleotides, the CDR3 is TGCAGCGTTGAAGTCACCCTTGAAGCTTTCTTT.

The rearrangement links TRBV5-8 to TRBJ1-4, with TRBD1 as a possible D gene (5 bases). CDR3 length: 15 residues. Germline V gene data show CDR1 as SGHTS and CDR2 as YDEGEE. With 4 bases removed from V and 2 bases from J, the gap between germline ends came to 12 bases. CDR3 protein: CASSATVATNEKLFF. CDR3 coding DNA: TGTGCCAGCAGCGCGACAGTGGCGACTAATGAAAAACTGTTTTTT.